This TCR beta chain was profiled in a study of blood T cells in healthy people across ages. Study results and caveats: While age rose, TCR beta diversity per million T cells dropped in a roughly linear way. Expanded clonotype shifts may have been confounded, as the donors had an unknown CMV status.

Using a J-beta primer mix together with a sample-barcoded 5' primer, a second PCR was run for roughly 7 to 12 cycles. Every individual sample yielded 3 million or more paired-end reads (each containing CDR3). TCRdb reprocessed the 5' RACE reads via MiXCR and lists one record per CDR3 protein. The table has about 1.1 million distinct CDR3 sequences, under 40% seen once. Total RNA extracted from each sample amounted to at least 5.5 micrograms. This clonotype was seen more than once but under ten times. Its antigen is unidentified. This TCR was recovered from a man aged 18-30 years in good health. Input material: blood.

Here the CDR3 DNA reads TGCGCCAGCAGCTTGATGTCAGGGGAGGATGGCTACACCTTC. This gives the protein CASSLMSGEDGYTF. The chain uses TRBV5-1 and TRBJ1-2, with a weak D call TRBD1 (6 bases). This CDR3 comprises 14 residues. The V end lost 1 base, the J end lost 6 bases, and 13 bases lay between the germline ends. Germline assignment: CDR1 SGHRS and CDR2 YFSETQ.